The rows below give T cell receptor beta chains drawn from one sample of a study of T cell changes during pregnancy in multiple sclerosis. Using immunoSEQ multiplex PCR, the repertoire was profiled, and TCRdb retains in-frame clones only, with some absent. In the table there are 50,000 to 70,000 clones, 91% of which are singletons. Sequencing was performed on peripheral blood, taken after pregnancy. These receptors were obtained from a female donor in good health, enrolled as a control in a pregnancy study. Each CDR3 is given with its conserved first and last residue. D genes are given only for firm matches.

NA,TRBV5-4,TRBJ2-3,CASSLGGTPTDTQYF
TRBD2,TRBV7-6,TRBJ2-3,CASSRGAGGADTQYF
NA,TRBV2,TRBJ1-5,CASRAVHSNQPQHF
NA,TRBV5-1,TRBJ2-7,CASSPSDWSEQYF
NA,TRBV12-5,TRBJ1-2,CASGWGTWNYGYTF
NA,TRBV27,TRBJ2-3,CASSWTVTDTQYF
NA,TRBV7-9,TRBJ2-1,CASSLALSYPVEQFF
NA,TRBV30,TRBJ2-4,CAWRSGNIQYF
TRBD1,TRBV29-1,TRBJ2-2,CSVRDRRGTGYTGELFF
NA,TRBV9,TRBJ1-5,CASSVGQGSNQPQHF
TRBD1,TRBV30,TRBJ1-5,CAWSEGDRVNQPQHF
TRBD1,TRBV5-4,TRBJ1-2,CASSSAGTGGIRYGYTF
NA,TRBV7-2,TRBJ1-5,CASSPMRAGNQPQHF
NA,TRBV20-1,TRBJ1-2,CSARQAYGYTF
NA,TRBV7-2,TRBJ1-1,CASSFGRNTEAFF
NA,TRBV29-1,TRBJ2-7,CSVGGGLSYEQYF
NA,TRBV10-2,TRBJ2-1,CASSESASYYNEQFF
TRBD1,TRBV19,TRBJ2-2,CASSDGQGLFTGELFF
NA,TRBV5-1,TRBJ1-1,CASSLQQGWTEAFF
TRBD1,TRBV7-2,TRBJ2-3,CASSPRGQGGTDTQYF
TRBD1,TRBV27,TRBJ1-5,CASRGQGGSNQPQHF
NA,TRBV11-3,TRBJ2-1,CASSFTGALDNEQFF
TRBD1,TRBV4-2,TRBJ2-3,CASSQVRDRDNTDTQYF
NA,TRBV9,TRBJ1-1,CASSVGTSWSTEAFF
TRBD2,TRBV5-1,TRBJ2-1,CASSLLAGSSYNEQFF
TRBD2,TRBV9,TRBJ2-3,CASSVNSGGRIDTQYF
TRBD1,TRBV19,TRBJ1-1,CASSIEGQGVGYAFF
TRBD1,TRBV9,TRBJ1-5,CASSPGTGGVSNQPQHF
NA,TRBV11-2,TRBJ2-5,CASSLGGDVETQYF
NA,TRBV30,TRBJ2-7,CAWSVASGNSNEQYF
NA,TRBV10-3,TRBJ1-5,CAISSSRGGSNQPQHF
TRBD1,TRBV5-1,TRBJ1-2,CASSPGQGRSGYTF
NA,TRBV30,TRBJ1-3,CAWSAGNQGNTIYF
NA,TRBV9,TRBJ1-1,CASSVVGHNTEAFF
NA,TRBV18,TRBJ1-5,CASSPTGSSNQPQHF
NA,TRBV30,TRBJ1-1,CAWSVGGVGAFF
NA,TRBV19,TRBJ1-3,CASSGGAGNTIYF
NA,TRBV14,TRBJ2-2,CASSQVGRQGWFAGELFF
TRBD1,TRBV10-3,TRBJ1-1,CANGQGNSEAFF
TRBD2,TRBV6-6,TRBJ2-3,CASSYVSGAVTDTQYF
TRBD1,TRBV7-6,TRBJ2-7,CASSSSGTDSYEQYF
NA,TRBV7-3,TRBJ2-7,CASSSSFAAGSASYEQYF
NA,TRBV30,TRBJ1-3,CAWRPAGNTIYF
TRBD1,TRBV19,TRBJ1-1,CASCLRKGQGACGTEAFF
NA,TRBV7-9,TRBJ2-1,CASTKGGGYNEQFF
NA,TRBV7-8,TRBJ2-1,CASSLLANEQFF
NA,TRBV30,TRBJ1-6,CAWSPAGSYNSPLHF
NA,TRBV6-5,TRBJ1-6,CASGYRDNNSPLHF
TRBD1,TRBV30,TRBJ1-2,CAWSPGQGLSGYTF
NA,TRBV18,TRBJ1-6,CASSQAASYNSPLHF
NA,TRBV28,TRBJ1-2,CASRDRGIKFYGYTF
NA,TRBV5-1,TRBJ2-6,CASSRTGDSGGANVLTF
NA,TRBV7-8,TRBJ2-6,CASTREGVSSGANVLTF
NA,TRBV4-2,TRBJ1-2,CASSQDVSYGFPRQGYGYTF